One sample yielded the 22 T cell receptor beta chains listed below, sequenced in a study of shared clonotypes between healthy human individuals. TCRdb's table, derived via immunoSEQ multiplex PCR, lists solely in-frame clones and lacks some. The table has 1,100,000 or so clones, 70% to 80% seen once. Sequencing was performed on memory CD4+ T cells from PBMCs. Subset in this sample: CD45RA-negative fraction. These receptors all stem from a man between 18 and 29 years old in good health. Some clones in this sample may be carry-over from other donors' samples.

The genes are TRBV11-1 and TRBJ1-1, with unresolved D. Germline-derived CDR1 and CDR2 are SGHAT and FQDESV (reference sequence). Trimming left V 5 bases short and J 2 bases short, with 12 bases between. The CDR3 is made up of 14 amino acids. This CDR3 is CASSRFGVNTEAFF. The CDR3 DNA reads TGTGCCAGCAGCAGATTCGGGGTTAACACTGAAGCTTTCTTT. Using reference TRBV11-1 and TRBJ1-1 for the parts outside the CDR3, the full variable domain is EAEVAQSPRYKITEKSQAVAFWCDPISGHATLYWYRQILGQGPELLVQFQDESVVDDSQLPKDRFSAERLKGVDSTLKIQPAELGDSAMYLCASSRFGVNTEAFFGQGTRLTVV.

This clone was counted between two and nine times. The rearrangement joins TRBV2 to TRBJ2-7; D gene unclear. V was trimmed by 7 bases and J by 0 bases, leaving 13 bases between them. Germline CDR1 reads SNHLY; CDR2 reads FYNNEI. This CDR3 region has 14 residues. The CDR3, as DNA: TGTGCCAGCACCCTACCCAAGGGCTCCTACGAGCAGTACTTC. Translated: CASTLPKGSYEQYF.

The chain combines TRBV19 with TRBJ1-1, with D perhaps matching TRBD1 (5 bases). The CDR3 totals 18 residues. The germline V and J ends were trimmed by 6 bases and 1 base, with 24 bases remaining between them. Per germline, CDR1 LNHDA and CDR2 SQIVND (reference sequence). CDR3 nucleotide sequence: TGTGCCAGTAGCCCCCAAAGGGACGGACTTTATCAGAACACTGAAGCTTTCTTT. Its translation: CASSPQRDGLYQNTEAFF.

V and J are TRBV28 and TRBJ2-7, with D perhaps being TRBD1 or TRBD2 (5 bases each). The germline V gene has CDR1 MDHEN and CDR2 SYDVKM. V lost 5 bases and J 6 bases, leaving 14 bases between the germline ends. The CDR3 spans 13 residues. In nucleotides, the CDR3 is TGTGCCAGCAGTCTCCCCGCGAGGGGCGAGCAGTACTTC. Translating it yields CASSLPARGEQYF. Combining the CDR3 with reference TRBV28 and TRBJ2-7 gives the whole variable domain DVKVTQSSRYLVKRTGEKVFLECVQDMDHENMFWYRQDPGLGLRLIYFSYDVKMKEKGDIPEGYSVSREKKERFSLILESASTNQTSMYLCASSLPARGEQYFGPGTRLTVT.

The chain is built from TRBV5-4 and TRBJ2-7; 10 bases align to TRBD1. Trimming at V came to 2 bases and at J to 0 bases, leaving 8 bases not matched to a gene. CDR1 is SGHNT and CDR2 is YYREEE in the germline V gene (reference sequence). This CDR3 is built from 17 residues. The CDR3 region is CASSFPSGQGGSYEQYF. The CDR3 coding sequence is TGTGCCAGCAGCTTTCCCTCAGGACAGGGGGGCTCCTACGAGCAGTACTTC.

The chain is built from TRBV5-1 and TRBJ2-2; D is ambiguous. The V end was cut by 4 bases, the J end by 0 bases, with 13 bases between. The germline gives CDR1 SGHRS, CDR2 YFSETQ. There are 16 residues in the CDR3. CDR3 bases: TGCGCCAGCAGCCGGGCTAACCCCGCGAACACCGGGGAGCTGTTTTTT. It is translated as CASSRANPANTGELFF.

This clone appeared once. The CDR3 is CATTRGGQPYGYTF. CDR3 DNA sequence: TGTGCCACCACCAGGGGAGGACAGCCCTATGGCTACACCTTC. The rearrangement uses TRBV15 and TRBJ1-2, with D tentatively TRBD1 (6 bases). Germline values: CDR1 LNHNV, CDR2 YYDKDF (reference sequence). The CDR3 totals 14 residues. Trimming left V 7 bases short and J 4 bases short, with 16 bases between.

The V and J genes are TRBV27 and TRBJ1-6, with 7 positions matching TRBD1. The germline gives CDR1 MNHEY, CDR2 SMNVEV (reference sequence). The CDR3 length is 13 residues. The junction had 6 bases not matched to a gene; V was cut back by 6 bases and J by 10 bases. As DNA, the CDR3 is TGTGCCAGCAGGCAGGGGGTAGTATCACCCCTCCACTTT. This codes for CASRQGVVSPLHF.

CDR3 DNA: TGTGCCAGCAGCTTAGGACCACCAGGGGACCACGAGCAGTACTTC. This encodes CASSLGPPGDHEQYF. This rearrangement joins TRBV7-2 to TRBJ2-7; a possible D gene is TRBD1 (6 bases). The V and J ends lost 1 base and 5 bases respectively, with 15 bases between them. This CDR3 contains 15 residues. The V gene's germline CDR1 is SGHTA and CDR2 FQGNSA. Combining the CDR3 with reference TRBV7-2 and TRBJ2-7 gives the whole variable domain GAGVSQSPSNKVTEKGKDVELRCDPISGHTALYWYRQSLGQGLEFLIYFQGNSAPDKSGLPSDRFSAERTGGSVSTLTIQRTQQEDSAVYLCASSLGPPGDHEQYFGPGTRLTVT.

This sequence joins TRBV9 and TRBJ2-3, with D possibly called TRBD1 or TRBD2 (6 bases each). V lost 4 bases and J lost 4, with 16 bases in between. This CDR3 has 15 amino acids. The germline V gene encodes CDR1 SGDLS and CDR2 YYNGEE. CDR3 sequence reads: CASSPGAISADTQYF. The DNA for the CDR3 is TGTGCCAGCAGCCCGGGGGCTATCAGCGCAGATACGCAGTATTTT.

J is TRBJ1-2 and V is TRBV27; weak D call: TRBD1 (6 bases). Trimming removed 8 bases at V and 4 bases at J, with 20 bases between. Per germline, CDR1 MNHEY and CDR2 SMNVEV (reference sequence). The CDR3 has 15 residues. The CDR3 region is CASRTKAAGAYGYTF. CDR3 nucleotide sequence: TGTGCCAGCCGCACAAAAGCGGCGGGGGCCTATGGCTACACCTTC.

This rearrangement joins TRBV11-3 to TRBJ2-2; perhaps TRBD2 as D (6 bases). The germline V gene has CDR1 SGHNT and CDR2 YENEEA. This CDR3 has 12 residues. Trimming left V 5 bases short and J 9 bases short, with 10 bases between. The CDR3 is CASSKTSRELFF. CDR3 sequence (DNA): TGTGCCAGCAGCAAGACTAGTCGGGAGCTGTTTTTT.

The J gene is TRBJ2-1, the V gene TRBV6-1; D not certain. There are 12 residues in the CDR3. Germline CDR1 reads MNHNS; CDR2 reads SASEGT. The germline V and J ends were trimmed by 5 bases and 9 bases, with 11 bases remaining between them. The DNA for the CDR3 is TGTGCCAGCAGTACCACTTGGAGTGAGCAGTTCTTC. This translates into CASSTTWSEQFF.

This clone was observed a few times. The chain recombines TRBV18 with TRBJ1-2; TRBD1 is a possible D gene (5 bases). Germline V gives CDR1 KGHSH, CDR2 LQKENI. The CDR3 sequence is 13 residues long. V was clipped by 3 bases and J by 8 bases, with 13 bases between them. The CDR3 sequence: CASSPYGAEGYTF. Here the CDR3 DNA reads TGTGCCAGCTCACCTTATGGGGCTGAGGGCTACACCTTC.

The J gene is TRBJ2-3, the V gene TRBV28; TRBD1 is a possible D gene (5 bases). With 4 bases removed from V and 14 bases from J, the gap between germline ends came to 13 bases. Looked up from germline, CDR1 is MDHEN and CDR2 is SYDVKM. The CDR3 runs 11 residues. As DNA, the CDR3 is TGTGCCAGCAGTTCAGGATTCAGGGTGTATTTT. Translation gives CASSSGFRVYF.

The rearrangement joins TRBV9 to TRBJ2-1; D might be TRBD1 or TRBD2, each matching 5 bases. From germline, CDR1 is SGDLS and CDR2 YYNGEE. This CDR3 has 13 residues. V lost 0 bases, J lost 8 bases, and 9 bases lay in between. As DNA, the CDR3 is TGTGCCAGCAGCGTAGACCGGGACGATGAGCAGTTCTTC. Its protein is CASSVDRDDEQFF. The whole variable domain, remainder taken from reference TRBV9 and TRBJ2-1, is DSGVTQTPKHLITATGQRVTLRCSPRSGDLSVYWYQQSLDQGLQFLIQYYNGEERAKGNILERFSAQQFPDLHSELNLSSLELGDSALYFCASSVDRDDEQFFGPGTRLTVL.

The rearrangement links TRBV19 to TRBJ1-3; TRBD1 is a possible D gene (5 bases). The V gene lost 3 bases and the J gene lost 0 bases, with 15 bases spanning the gap. The length of the CDR3 is 17 residues. CDR1 and CDR2 (germline): LNHDA, SQIVND (reference sequence). The DNA of the CDR3 is TGTGCCAGTAGTATGGGGCAGGCGACCATCTCTGGAAACACCATATATTTT. Its translation: CASSMGQATISGNTIYF.

V usage is TRBV5-4 and J usage is TRBJ2-3; D gene ambiguous. The V end lost 0 bases, the J end lost 0 bases, and 8 bases lay between the germline ends. CDR3 length: 15 amino acids. CDR1 is SGHNT, CDR2 YYREEE, per germline (reference sequence). The CDR3 loop is CASSLGAASTDTQYF. The CDR3 region has the DNA TGTGCCAGCAGCTTGGGCGCGGCTAGCACAGATACGCAGTATTTT.

This chain connects TRBV5-1 to TRBJ2-7, with a tentative D call TRBD1 (6 bases). V was pared by 4 bases and J by 0 bases, with 23 bases between. The CDR3 is 18 residues long. The V gene's germline CDR1 is SGHRS and CDR2 YFSETQ. CDR3 region: CASSKSRQVGLISYEQYF. CDR3 DNA: TGCGCCAGCAGCAAATCTAGACAGGTCGGACTTATCTCCTACGAGCAGTACTTC.

The gene calls are TRBV9 and TRBJ2-7; maybe TRBD2 (6 bases). This CDR3 is 15 amino acids long. Trimming took 0 bases from V and 0 from J, leaving 10 bases between them. Germline CDR1 reads SGDLS; CDR2 reads YYNGEE. The CDR3 DNA is TGTGCCAGCAGCGTAGACCCTAGCGCCTCCTACGAGCAGTACTTC. Translation gives CASSVDPSASYEQYF.

This chain joins TRBV28 and TRBJ1-1, with a weak D call TRBD1 (5 bases). The CDR3 has 12 amino acids. V lost 7 bases and J lost 10, with 16 bases in between. The germline V gene encodes CDR1 MDHEN and CDR2 SYDVKM. CDR3 coding DNA: TGTGCCAGCACGGGTGTTGGGGGGGGAGCTTTCTTT. It encodes CASTGVGGGAFF.

This clone was counted once. The chain links TRBV28 to TRBJ2-2, with 8 bases identical to TRBD1. With 3 bases clipped from V and 6 bases from J, the junction kept 6 bases outside the gene matches. Germline V lookup: CDR1 MDHEN, CDR2 SYDVKM. CDR3 length: 15 amino acids. The CDR3 reads CASSFLDRAAGELFF. CDR3 DNA: TGTGCCAGCAGTTTTTTGGACAGGGCTGCCGGGGAGCTGTTTTTT. Complete variable domain (other parts from reference TRBV28 and TRBJ2-2): DVKVTQSSRYLVKRTGEKVFLECVQDMDHENMFWYRQDPGLGLRLIYFSYDVKMKEKGDIPEGYSVSREKKERFSLILESASTNQTSMYLCASSFLDRAAGELFFGEGSRLTVL.